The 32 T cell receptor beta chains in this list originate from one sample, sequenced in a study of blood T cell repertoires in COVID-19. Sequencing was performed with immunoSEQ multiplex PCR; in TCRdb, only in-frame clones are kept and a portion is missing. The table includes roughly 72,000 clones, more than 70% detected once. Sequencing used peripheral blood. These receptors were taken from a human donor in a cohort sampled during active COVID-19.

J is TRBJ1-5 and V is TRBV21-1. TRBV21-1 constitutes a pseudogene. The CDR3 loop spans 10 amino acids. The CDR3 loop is CASKPRAQHF. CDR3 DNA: TGTGCCAGCAAACCGAGGGCCCAGCATTTT.

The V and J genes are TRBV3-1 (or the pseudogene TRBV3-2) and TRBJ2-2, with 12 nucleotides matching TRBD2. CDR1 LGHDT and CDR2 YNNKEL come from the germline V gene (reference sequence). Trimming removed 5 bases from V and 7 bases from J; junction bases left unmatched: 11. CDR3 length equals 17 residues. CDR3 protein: CASSEVYRLAGVGELFF. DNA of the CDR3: TGTGCCAGCAGCGAAGTATATAGACTAGCGGGGGTCGGGGAGCTGTTTTTT.

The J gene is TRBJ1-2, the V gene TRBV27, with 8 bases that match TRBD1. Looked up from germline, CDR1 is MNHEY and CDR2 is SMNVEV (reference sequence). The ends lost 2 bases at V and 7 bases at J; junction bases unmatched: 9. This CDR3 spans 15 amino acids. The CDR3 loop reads CASSLKGQAVSGYTF. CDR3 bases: TGTGCCAGCAGTTTAAAGGGACAGGCCGTCAGTGGCTACACCTTC.

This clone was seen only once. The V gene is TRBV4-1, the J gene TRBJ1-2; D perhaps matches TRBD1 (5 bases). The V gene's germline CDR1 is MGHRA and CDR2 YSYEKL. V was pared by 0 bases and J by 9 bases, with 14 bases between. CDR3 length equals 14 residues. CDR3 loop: CASSQDAAGHSYTF. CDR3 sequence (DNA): TGCGCCAGCAGCCAAGATGCGGCAGGACACAGCTACACCTTC.

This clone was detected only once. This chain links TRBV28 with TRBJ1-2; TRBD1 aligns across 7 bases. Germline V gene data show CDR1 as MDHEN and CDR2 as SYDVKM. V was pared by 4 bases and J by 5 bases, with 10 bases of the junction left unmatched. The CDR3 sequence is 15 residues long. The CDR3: CASSSNRDSGYGYTF. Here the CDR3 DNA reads TGTGCCAGCAGTTCAAACCGGGACAGCGGGTATGGCTACACCTTC.

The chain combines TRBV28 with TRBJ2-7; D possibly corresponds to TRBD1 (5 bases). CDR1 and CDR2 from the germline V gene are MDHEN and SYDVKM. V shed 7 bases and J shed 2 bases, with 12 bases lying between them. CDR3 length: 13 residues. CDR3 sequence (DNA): TGTGCCAGCACCCGACAGTCCACCTACGAGCAGTACTTC. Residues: CASTRQSTYEQYF.

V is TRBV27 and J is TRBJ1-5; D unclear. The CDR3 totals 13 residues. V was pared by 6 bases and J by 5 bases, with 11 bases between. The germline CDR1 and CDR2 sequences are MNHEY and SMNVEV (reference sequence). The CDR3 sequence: CASRKRIDQPQHF. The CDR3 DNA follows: TGTGCCAGCAGAAAGAGGATTGATCAGCCCCAGCATTTT.

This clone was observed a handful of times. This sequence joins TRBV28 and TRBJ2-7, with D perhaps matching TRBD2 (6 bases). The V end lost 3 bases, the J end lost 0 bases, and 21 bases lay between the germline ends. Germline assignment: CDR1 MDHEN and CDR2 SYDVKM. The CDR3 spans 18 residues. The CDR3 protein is CASSFIARGATSSYEQYF. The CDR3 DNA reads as TGTGCCAGCAGTTTTATTGCGCGGGGAGCTACAAGCTCCTACGAGCAGTACTTC.

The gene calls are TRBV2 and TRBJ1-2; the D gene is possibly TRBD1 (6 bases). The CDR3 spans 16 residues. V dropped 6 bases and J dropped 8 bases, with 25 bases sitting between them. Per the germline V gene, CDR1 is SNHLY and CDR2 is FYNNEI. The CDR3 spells CASREAEGRGFGGYTF. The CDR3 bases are TGTGCCAGCAGGGAGGCCGAGGGCAGGGGTTTTGGAGGCTACACCTTC.

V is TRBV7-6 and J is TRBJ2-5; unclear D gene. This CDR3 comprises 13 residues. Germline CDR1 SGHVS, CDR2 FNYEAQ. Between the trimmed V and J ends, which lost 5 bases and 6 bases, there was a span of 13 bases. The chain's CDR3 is CASSPAAVQTQYF. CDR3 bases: TGTGCCAGCAGCCCAGCCGCGGTACAGACCCAGTACTTC.

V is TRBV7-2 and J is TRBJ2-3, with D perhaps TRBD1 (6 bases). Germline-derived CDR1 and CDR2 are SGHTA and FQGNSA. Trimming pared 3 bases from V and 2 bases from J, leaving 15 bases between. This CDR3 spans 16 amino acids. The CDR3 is CASSLDSKRFTDTQYF. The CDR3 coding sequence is TGTGCCAGCAGCTTGGACAGTAAAAGGTTCACAGATACGCAGTATTTT.

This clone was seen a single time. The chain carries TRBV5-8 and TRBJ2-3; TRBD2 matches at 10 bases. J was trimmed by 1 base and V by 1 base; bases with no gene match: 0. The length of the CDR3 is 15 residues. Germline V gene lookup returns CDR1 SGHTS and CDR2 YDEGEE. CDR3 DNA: TGTGCCAGCAGCTTGAGCGGGGGGGGCACAGATACGCAGTATTTT. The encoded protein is CASSLSGGGTDTQYF. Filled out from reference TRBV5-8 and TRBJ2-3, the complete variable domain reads EAGVTQSPTHLIKTRGQQATLRCSPISGHTSVYWYQQALGLGLQFLLWYDEGEERNRGNFPPRFSGRQFPNYSSELNVNALELEDSALYLCASSLSGGGTDTQYFGPGTRLTVL.

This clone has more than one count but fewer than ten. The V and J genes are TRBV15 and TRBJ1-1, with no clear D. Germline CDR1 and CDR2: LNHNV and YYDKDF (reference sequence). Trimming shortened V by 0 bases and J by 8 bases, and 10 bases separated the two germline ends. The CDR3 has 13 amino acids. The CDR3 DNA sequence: TGTGCCACCAGCAGAGATGTGGCAGGAGAAGCTTTCTTT. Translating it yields CATSRDVAGEAFF.

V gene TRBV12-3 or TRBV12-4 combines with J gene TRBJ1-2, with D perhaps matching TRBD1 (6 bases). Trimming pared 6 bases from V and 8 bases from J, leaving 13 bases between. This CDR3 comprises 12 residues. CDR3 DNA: TGTGCCAGCAGCCCGGGACAAGGGGGCTACACCTTC. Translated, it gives CASSPGQGGYTF.

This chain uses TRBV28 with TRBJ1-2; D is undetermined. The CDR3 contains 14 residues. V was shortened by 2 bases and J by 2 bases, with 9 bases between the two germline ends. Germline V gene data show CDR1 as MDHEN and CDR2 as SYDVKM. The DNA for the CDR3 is TGTGCCAGCAGTTTAGCAGCCGGGAACTATGGCTACACCTTC. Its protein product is CASSLAAGNYGYTF.

The chain's CDR3 is CASSQGSGGQGPYNEQFF. CDR3 coding DNA: TGTGCCAGCAGCCAAGGAAGTGGTGGACAGGGGCCCTACAATGAGCAGTTCTTC. The chain uses TRBV3-1 (or the pseudogene TRBV3-2) and TRBJ2-1; 9 bases map to TRBD1. The CDR3 has 18 amino acids. Germline loops: CDR1 LGHDT, CDR2 YNNKEL (reference sequence). V was clipped by 1 base and J by 2 bases; unmatched bases: 9.

In nucleotides, the CDR3 is TGTGCCAGCAGTACACCCGGGACAGAGAACACTGAAGCTTTCTTT. Residues: CASSTPGTENTEAFF. The chain has TRBV28 and TRBJ1-1, with 7 bases that match TRBD1. J lost 1 base, V lost 5 bases, and 7 bases had no gene match. The germline gives CDR1 MDHEN, CDR2 SYDVKM. This CDR3 region has 15 residues. Filled out from reference TRBV28 and TRBJ1-1, the complete variable domain reads DVKVTQSSRYLVKRTGEKVFLECVQDMDHENMFWYRQDPGLGLRLIYFSYDVKMKEKGDIPEGYSVSREKKERFSLILESASTNQTSMYLCASSTPGTENTEAFFGQGTRLTVV.

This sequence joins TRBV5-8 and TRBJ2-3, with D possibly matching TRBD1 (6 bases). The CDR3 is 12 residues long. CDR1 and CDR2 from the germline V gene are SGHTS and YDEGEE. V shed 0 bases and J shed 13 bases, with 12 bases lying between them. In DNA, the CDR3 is TGTGCCAGCAGCTTGGGGACAGTCCAAGAGTATTTT. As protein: CASSLGTVQEYF.

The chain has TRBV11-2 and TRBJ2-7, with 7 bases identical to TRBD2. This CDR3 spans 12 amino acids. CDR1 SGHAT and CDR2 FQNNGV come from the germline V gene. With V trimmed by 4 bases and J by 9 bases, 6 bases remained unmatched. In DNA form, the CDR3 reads TGTGCCAGCAGCTACACCGGGGGGTGGCAGTACTTC. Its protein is CASSYTGGWQYF.

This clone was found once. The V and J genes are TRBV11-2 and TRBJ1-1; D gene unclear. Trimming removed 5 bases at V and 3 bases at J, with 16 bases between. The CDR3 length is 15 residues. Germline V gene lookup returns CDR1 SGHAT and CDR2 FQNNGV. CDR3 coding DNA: TGTGCCAGCAGCCAATTCCGCGGCGGGGACACTGAAGCTTTCTTT. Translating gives CASSQFRGGDTEAFF.

For the CDR3, the DNA is TGCGCCAGCAGCTTGGCTATTTGGACTAGCGGGAATTACCAAGAGACCCAGTACTTC. Its protein is CASSLAIWTSGNYQETQYF. The chain is built from TRBV5-1 and TRBJ2-5; TRBD2 matches at 12 bases. V dropped 0 bases and J dropped 0; count of bases not matched to a gene: 9. Looked up from germline, CDR1 is SGHRS and CDR2 is YFSETQ. This CDR3 comprises 19 residues.

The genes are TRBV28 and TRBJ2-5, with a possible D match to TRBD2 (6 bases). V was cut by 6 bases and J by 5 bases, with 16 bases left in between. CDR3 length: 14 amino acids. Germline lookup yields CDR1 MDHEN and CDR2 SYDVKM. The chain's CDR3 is CASSRGVEGETQYF. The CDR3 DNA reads TGTGCCAGCAGCCGTGGGGTGGAGGGGGAGACCCAGTACTTC.

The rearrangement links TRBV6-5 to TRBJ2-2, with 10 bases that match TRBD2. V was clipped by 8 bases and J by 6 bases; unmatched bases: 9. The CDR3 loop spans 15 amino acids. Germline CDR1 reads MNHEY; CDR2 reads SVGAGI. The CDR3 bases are TGTGCCAGCGGCCTAACTAGCGGGACGGCCGGGGAGCTGTTTTTT. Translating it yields CASGLTSGTAGELFF.

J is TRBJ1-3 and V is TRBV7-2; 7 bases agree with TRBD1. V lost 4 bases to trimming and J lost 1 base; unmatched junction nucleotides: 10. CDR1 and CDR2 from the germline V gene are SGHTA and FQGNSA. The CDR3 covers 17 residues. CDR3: CASSSAYRGGSGNTIYF. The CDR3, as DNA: TGTGCCAGCAGCTCCGCCTACAGGGGAGGTTCTGGAAACACCATATATTTT.

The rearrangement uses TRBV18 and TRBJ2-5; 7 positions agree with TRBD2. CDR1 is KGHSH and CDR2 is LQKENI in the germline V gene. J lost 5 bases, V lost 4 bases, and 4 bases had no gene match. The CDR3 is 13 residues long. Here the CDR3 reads CASSLQAGETQYF. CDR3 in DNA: TGTGCCAGCTCACTACAAGCGGGGGAGACCCAGTACTTC.

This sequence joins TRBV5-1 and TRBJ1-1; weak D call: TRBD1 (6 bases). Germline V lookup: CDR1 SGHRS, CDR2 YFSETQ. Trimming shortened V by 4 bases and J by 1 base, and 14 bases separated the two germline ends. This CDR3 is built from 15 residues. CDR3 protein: CASSLTPGQNTEAFF. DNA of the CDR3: TGCGCCAGCAGCCTGACCCCGGGACAGAACACTGAAGCTTTCTTT.

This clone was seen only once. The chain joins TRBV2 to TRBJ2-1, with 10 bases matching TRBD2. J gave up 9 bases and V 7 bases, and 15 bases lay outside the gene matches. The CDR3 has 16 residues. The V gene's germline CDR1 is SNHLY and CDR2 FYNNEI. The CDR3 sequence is CASTLERGGNRGEQFF. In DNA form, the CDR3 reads TGTGCCAGCACGTTAGAGCGGGGGGGCAACAGGGGTGAGCAGTTCTTC.

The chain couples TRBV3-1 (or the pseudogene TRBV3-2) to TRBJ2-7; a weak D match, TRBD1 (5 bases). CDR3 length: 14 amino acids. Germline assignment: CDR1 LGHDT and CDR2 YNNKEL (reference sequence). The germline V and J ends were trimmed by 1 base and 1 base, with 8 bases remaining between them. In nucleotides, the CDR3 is TGTGCCAGCAGCCAAGGGGGCCTATCCTACGAGCAGTACTTC. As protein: CASSQGGLSYEQYF.

DNA of the CDR3: TGTGCCAGCAGCCTCCTAGGGGATGGCTACACCTTC. Protein product: CASSLLGDGYTF. The rearrangement uses TRBV3-1 (or the pseudogene TRBV3-2) and TRBJ1-2; D possibly corresponds to TRBD1 (5 bases). This CDR3 has 12 residues. V dropped 4 bases and J dropped 6 bases, with 9 bases sitting between them. In germline, CDR1 is LGHDT, CDR2 YNNKEL (reference sequence).

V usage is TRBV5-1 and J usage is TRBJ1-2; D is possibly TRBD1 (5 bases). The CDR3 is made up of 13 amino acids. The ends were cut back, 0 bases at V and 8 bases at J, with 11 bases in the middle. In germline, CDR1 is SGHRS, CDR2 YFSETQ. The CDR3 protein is CASSLDRRSGYTF. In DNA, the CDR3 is TGCGCCAGCAGCTTGGACAGGCGAAGCGGCTACACCTTC.

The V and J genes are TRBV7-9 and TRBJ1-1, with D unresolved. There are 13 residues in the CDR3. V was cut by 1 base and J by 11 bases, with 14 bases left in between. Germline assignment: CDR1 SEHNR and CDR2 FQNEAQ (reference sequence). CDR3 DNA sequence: TGTGCCAGCAGCTTAGACGGCGGGAGGAGGGCTTTCTTT. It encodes CASSLDGGRRAFF.

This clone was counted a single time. CDR3 nucleotides: TGTGCCAGCAGCCGTACCGCGGGAGGGGGGTTCTCCTATAATTCACCCCTCCACTTT. Its protein is CASSRTAGGGFSYNSPLHF. The J gene is TRBJ1-6, the V gene TRBV27; perhaps TRBD1 as D (6 bases). The CDR3 totals 19 residues. V shed 6 bases and J shed 0 bases, with 21 bases lying between them. Germline V gene data show CDR1 as MNHEY and CDR2 as SMNVEV (reference sequence).